The 7 T cell receptor beta chains below come from one sample, sequenced in a study of blood T cells in healthy people across ages. The second PCR ran 7 to 11 cycles with a sample-barcoded 5' primer and J-beta primers. Using its own MiXCR run on the 5' RACE reads, TCRdb lists one record per CDR3 protein. The sample has 750,000 to 850,000 distinct CDR3 sequences; around a quarter are singletons. This same sample was also taken into another study, of T cells of mothers and their children.

Sequenced material: blood. These receptor sequences come from a boy younger than 18 in good health.

On this clonotype: The conserved phenylalanine or tryptophan normally closing the CDR3 is absent here, so this likely arose from a read error. The gene calls are TRBV6-7 and TRBJ2-3; 10 bases map to TRBD2. TRBV6-7 is filed as an ORF, its function uncertain. V was clipped by 10 bases and J by 5 bases; unmatched bases: 6. The CDR3 sequence is 13 residues long. The CDR3 DNA sequence: TGTGCCACCAAGCGGGGGGGTGAAGATACGCAGTATATT. Translated, it gives CATKRGGEDTQYI.

On this clonotype: Being one base from a much bigger clone, this may be a read error. This chain uses TRBV5-6 with TRBJ2-4; no clear D gene. CDR3 size: 13 residues. Germline CDR1 SGHDT, CDR2 YYEEEE. The CDR3 loop is CAGSSRTGRVQYF. Here the CDR3 DNA reads TGTGCCGGCAGCTCCCGGACGGGCCGGGTTCAGTACTTC.

This clonotype has more than one count but fewer than ten. This chain uses TRBV7-8 with TRBJ2-4; D is undetermined. CDR3 length: 15 amino acids. With 1 base removed from V and 3 bases from J, the gap between germline ends came to 10 bases. CDR1 SGHVS and CDR2 FQNEAQ come from the germline V gene. The CDR3 bases are TGTGCCAGCAGCTTAGTAGGCGTTGGCAAAAACATTCAGTACTTC. Protein: CASSLVGVGKNIQYF.

The V call is TRBV5-1, the J call TRBJ2-2, with 10 positions matching TRBD2. CDR3 length equals 17 residues. From germline, CDR1 is SGHRS and CDR2 YFSETQ. With 6 bases clipped from V and 2 bases from J, the junction kept 10 bases outside the gene matches. This CDR3 reads CASTVGGLATNTGELFF. In nucleotides, the CDR3 is TGCGCCAGCACCGTGGGGGGACTAGCGACTAACACCGGGGAGCTGTTTTTT.

The chain links TRBV9 to TRBJ2-1; 10 positions agree with TRBD1. Germline CDR1 reads SGDLS; CDR2 reads YYNGEE. V lost 0 bases and J lost 5; bases outside the gene matches: 11. CDR3 length equals 18 residues. The CDR3 reads CASSVGPMGQGSDNEQFF. CDR3 in DNA: TGTGCCAGCAGCGTAGGCCCCATGGGACAGGGGAGTGACAATGAGCAGTTCTTC.

This sequence joins TRBV27 and TRBJ2-4, with 8 bases identical to TRBD2. With V trimmed by 0 bases and J by 4 bases, 5 bases remained unmatched. The CDR3 covers 16 residues. CDR1 and CDR2 (germline): MNHEY, SMNVEV (reference sequence). The CDR3 is CASSLSGAGVKNIQYF. CDR3 nucleotides: TGTGCCAGCAGTTTATCGGGAGCGGGGGTTAAAAACATTCAGTACTTC.

This clonotype has just a few counts. The chain employs TRBV9 and TRBJ2-3; the D call may be TRBD1 or TRBD2 (6 bases each). Looked up from germline, CDR1 is SGDLS and CDR2 is YYNGEE. V lost 0 bases to trimming and J lost 1 base, with 9 bases between them. The CDR3 totals 15 residues. Written as DNA, the CDR3 is TGTGCCAGCAGCGTAGTGGGGGGCCGCACAGATACGCAGTATTTT. Translating it yields CASSVVGGRTDTQYF.